The clone carrying this T cell receptor beta chain was seen once. The data stem from a study of blood T cell repertoires in COVID-19. Original processing notes: The assay estimated nucleated cells by amplifying reference gene primers. This table comes from immunoSEQ multiplex PCR, and its TCRdb copy is limited to in-frame clones, with some not included. V and J calls and clone size come straight from that table; D and trimming were deduced from the DNA. Of more than 150,000 clones listed, around 80% are singletons. V shed 0 bases, J shed 5 bases, and the junction held 4 bases outside the gene matches. The CDR3 has 16 residues. The germline V gene has CDR1 SGHRS and CDR2 YFSETQ.

This receptor was taken from a man aged 30-40 years with active or convalescent COVID-19. V is TRBV5-1 and J is TRBJ2-2, with 10 bases lining up with TRBD1. Specimen: peripheral blood. In DNA, the CDR3 is TGCGCCAGCAGCTTGGCGGGGACAGGGGTAACCGGGGAGCTGTTTTTT. It encodes CASSLAGTGVTGELFF.